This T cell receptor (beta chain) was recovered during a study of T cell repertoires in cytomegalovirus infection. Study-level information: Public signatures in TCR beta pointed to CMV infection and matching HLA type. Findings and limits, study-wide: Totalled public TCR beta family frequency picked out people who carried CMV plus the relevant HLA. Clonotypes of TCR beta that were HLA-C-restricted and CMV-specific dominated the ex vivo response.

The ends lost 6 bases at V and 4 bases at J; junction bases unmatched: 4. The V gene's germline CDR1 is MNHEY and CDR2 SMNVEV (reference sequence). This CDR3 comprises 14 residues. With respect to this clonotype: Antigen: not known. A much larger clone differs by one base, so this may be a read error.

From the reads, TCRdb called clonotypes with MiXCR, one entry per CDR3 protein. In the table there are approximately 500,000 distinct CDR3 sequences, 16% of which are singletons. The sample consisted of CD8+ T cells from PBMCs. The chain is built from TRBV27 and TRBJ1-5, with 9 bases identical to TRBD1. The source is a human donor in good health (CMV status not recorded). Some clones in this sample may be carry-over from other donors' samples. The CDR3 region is CASRSQGANQPQHF. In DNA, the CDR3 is TGTGCCAGCAGGTCACAGGGGGCGAATCAGCCCCAGCATTTT.